This T cell receptor (beta chain) derives from a study of shared clonotypes between healthy human individuals. The method was immunoSEQ multiplex PCR; TCRdb's version includes in-frame clones alone and lacks a portion of them. The sample carries roughly 1.4 million clones, roughly 98.5% recorded once. Material: naive CD4+ T cells sorted from blood. Subset of the sample: CD45RA+ positively selected. The TCR was taken from a man aged 30 to 45 in good health.

The CDR3 sequence: CASSQPPASANTGELFF. The CDR3 DNA reads TGCGCCAGCAGCCAGCCACCGGCCTCCGCGAACACCGGGGAGCTGTTTTTT. This chain joins TRBV4-1 and TRBJ2-2, with D unclear. CDR1 MGHRA and CDR2 YSYEKL come from the germline V gene. CDR3 size: 17 residues. V was pared by 3 bases and J by 0 bases, with 14 bases between.